Included here is one TCR beta chain sequence, with context. This CDR3 has 14 amino acids. V was shortened by 0 bases and J by 4 bases, with 10 bases between the two germline ends. Germline CDR1 reads SGHNT; CDR2 reads YYREEE (reference sequence). The authors' processing: It was from reference gene primer amplification that nucleated cell counts were estimated. Generated by immunoSEQ multiplex PCR, the TCRdb table keeps only in-frame clones and is missing some. V, J and clone size are taken as reported in that table, and D and trimming were inferred from the DNA itself. Here the sample spans 200,000 to 300,000 clones, about 86% being singletons. The data derive from a study of blood T cell repertoires in COVID-19. In the study overall: Samples taken during acute and convalescent COVID-19 were collected in the United States, Italy and Spain.

The TCR originated in a man in his 60s with acute or convalescent COVID-19. Sequencing used peripheral blood. The chain carries TRBV5-4 and TRBJ1-2, with D unresolved. CDR3 loop: CASSLDALAYGYTF. The CDR3 bases are TGTGCCAGCAGCTTGGACGCCCTGGCCTATGGCTACACCTTC. The entire variable domain, with the rest obtained from reference TRBV5-4 and TRBJ1-2, is as follows: ETGVTQSPTHLIKTRGQQVTLRCSSQSGHNTVSWYQQALGQGPQFIFQYYREEENGRGNFPPRFSGLQFPNYSSELNVNALELDDSALYLCASSLDALAYGYTFGSGTRLTVV.